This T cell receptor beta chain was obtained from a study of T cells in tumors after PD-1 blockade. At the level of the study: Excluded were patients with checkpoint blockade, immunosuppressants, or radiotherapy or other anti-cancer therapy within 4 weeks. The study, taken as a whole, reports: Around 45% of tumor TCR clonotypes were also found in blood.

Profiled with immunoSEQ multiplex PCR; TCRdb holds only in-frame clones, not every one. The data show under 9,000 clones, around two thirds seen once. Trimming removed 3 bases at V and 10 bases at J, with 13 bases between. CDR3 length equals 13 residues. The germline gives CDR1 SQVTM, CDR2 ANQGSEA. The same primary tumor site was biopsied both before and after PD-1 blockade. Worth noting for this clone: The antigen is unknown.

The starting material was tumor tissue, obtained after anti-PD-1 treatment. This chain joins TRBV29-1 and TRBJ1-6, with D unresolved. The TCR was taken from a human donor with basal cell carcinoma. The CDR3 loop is CSVEVGVGSPLHF. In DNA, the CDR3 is TGCAGCGTTGAGGTGGGAGTCGGATCACCCCTCCACTTT.